This T cell receptor beta chain originates from a study of early T cells in non-severe SARS-CoV-2 infection. Trimming shortened V by 4 bases and J by 1 base, and 13 bases separated the two germline ends. The CDR3 is 15 amino acids. From germline, CDR1 is LNHDA and CDR2 SQIVND (reference sequence). Each single cDNA molecule received a unique molecular identifier. TCRdb re-called the 5' RACE reads with MiXCR, one entry per CDR3 protein. The table has about 80,000 distinct CDR3 sequences, around 12% seen once. This clonotype came up a few times. The chain recombines TRBV19 with TRBJ2-5, with D uncertain. The sequencing sample was made of whole blood. The receptor was isolated from an adult who was a healthcare worker with PCR-confirmed SARS-CoV-2 infection or an uninfected control (not recorded which). CDR3 nucleotide sequence: TGTGCCAGTAGTACCCGGGCCAACGCCCAAGAGACCCAGTACTTC. Translated, it gives CASSTRANAQETQYF.